This T cell receptor beta chain was identified during a study of shared clonotypes between healthy human individuals. Whole-study findings and limits: Naive subsets usually exceeded memory subsets in estimated richness. The low donor count limited represented genetic and exposure-history diversity. With a handful of donors compared, around 5.4% of naive CD4 clonotypes were shared.

Concerning this clone itself: Its antigen is still unknown.

Positive CCR7 selection of CD45RO-negative cells yielded the naive CD8 cells, and terminally differentiated effector memory CD45RA+ cells were excluded. At a deep level, the assay was run. Method: immunoSEQ multiplex PCR; TCRdb's copy keeps in-frame clones and lacks some. Here the sample spans 2 million or so clones, less than 95% being singletons. Trimming took 5 bases from V and 3 from J; bases not matched to a gene: 6. This CDR3 region has 17 residues. The V gene's germline CDR1 is SEHNR and CDR2 FQNEAQ (reference sequence). The receptor comes from a man aged 18 to 29 in good health. The rearrangement joins TRBV7-9 to TRBJ2-3; 15 nucleotides agree with TRBD2. The sample consisted of naive CD8+ T cells sorted from blood. The CDR3 nucleotides read TGTGCCAGCAGCGCGAGGACTAGCGGGGGGGCTACAGATACGCAGTATTTT. This encodes CASSARTSGGATDTQYF.